This entry concerns a single T cell receptor (beta chain). This record belongs to a study of blood T cell repertoires in COVID-19. In the source study's methods: Cell counts per sample came from amplifying reference gene primers. Profiled with immunoSEQ multiplex PCR; TCRdb holds only in-frame clones, not every one. The V and J calls and clone size come from that table; D and trimming were worked out from the DNA. The profile shows 150,000 to 200,000 clones, roughly 87% of them singletons. The CDR3 is made up of 15 amino acids. V was shortened by 3 bases and J by 0 bases, with 10 bases between the two germline ends. Germline CDR1 reads SGHTA; CDR2 reads FQGNSA.

The chain is built from TRBV7-2 and TRBJ2-3; no clear D gene. The sequenced sample consisted of peripheral blood. This TCR came from a woman between 50 and 59 years old with acute or convalescent COVID-19. CDR3 in DNA: TGTGCCAGCAGCTTTTGGCCTGATAGCACAGATACGCAGTATTTT. Amino acid sequence: CASSFWPDSTDTQYF.